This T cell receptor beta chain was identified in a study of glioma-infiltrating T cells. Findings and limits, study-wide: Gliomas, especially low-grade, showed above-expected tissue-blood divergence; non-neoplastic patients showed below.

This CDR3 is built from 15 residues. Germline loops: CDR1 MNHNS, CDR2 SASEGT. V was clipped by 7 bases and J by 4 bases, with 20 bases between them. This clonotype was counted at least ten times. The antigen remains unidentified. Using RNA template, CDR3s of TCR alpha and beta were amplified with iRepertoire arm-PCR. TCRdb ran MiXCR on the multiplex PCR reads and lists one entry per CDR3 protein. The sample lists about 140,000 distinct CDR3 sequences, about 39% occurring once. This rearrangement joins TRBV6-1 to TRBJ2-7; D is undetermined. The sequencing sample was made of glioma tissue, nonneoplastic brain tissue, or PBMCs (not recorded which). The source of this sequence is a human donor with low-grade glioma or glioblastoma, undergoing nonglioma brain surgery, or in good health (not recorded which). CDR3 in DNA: TGTGCCAGCAAAACAACAAGGAATGAGCCATACGAGCAGTACTTC. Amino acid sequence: CASKTTRNEPYEQYF.